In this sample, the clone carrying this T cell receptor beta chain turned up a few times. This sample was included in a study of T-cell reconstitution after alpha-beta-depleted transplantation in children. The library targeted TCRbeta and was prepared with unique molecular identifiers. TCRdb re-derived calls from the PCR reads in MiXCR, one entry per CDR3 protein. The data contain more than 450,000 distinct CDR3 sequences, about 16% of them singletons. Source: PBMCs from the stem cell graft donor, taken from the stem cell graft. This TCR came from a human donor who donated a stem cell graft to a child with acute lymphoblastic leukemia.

DNA for the CDR3: TGTGCCAGCAGCCAAGATCAAAGGGGACCGAACACTGAAGCTTTCTTT. Its protein product is CASSQDQRGPNTEAFF. V gene TRBV3-1 combines with J gene TRBJ1-1; the D gene is possibly TRBD1 (5 bases). This CDR3 region has 16 residues. Trimming shortened V by 0 bases and J by 1 base, and 12 bases separated the two germline ends. The germline V gene has CDR1 LGHDT and CDR2 YNNKEL (reference sequence).